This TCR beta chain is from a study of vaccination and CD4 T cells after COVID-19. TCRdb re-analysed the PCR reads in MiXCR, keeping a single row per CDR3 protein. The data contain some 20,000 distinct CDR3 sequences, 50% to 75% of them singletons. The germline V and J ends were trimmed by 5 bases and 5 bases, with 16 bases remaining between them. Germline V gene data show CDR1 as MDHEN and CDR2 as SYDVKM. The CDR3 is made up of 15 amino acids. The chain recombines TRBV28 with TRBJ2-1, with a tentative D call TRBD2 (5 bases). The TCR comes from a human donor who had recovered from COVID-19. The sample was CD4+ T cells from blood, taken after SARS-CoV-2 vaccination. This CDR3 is CASSPLIEGNNEQFF. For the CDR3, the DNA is TGTGCCAGCAGTCCCCTCATAGAGGGCAACAATGAGCAGTTCTTC.